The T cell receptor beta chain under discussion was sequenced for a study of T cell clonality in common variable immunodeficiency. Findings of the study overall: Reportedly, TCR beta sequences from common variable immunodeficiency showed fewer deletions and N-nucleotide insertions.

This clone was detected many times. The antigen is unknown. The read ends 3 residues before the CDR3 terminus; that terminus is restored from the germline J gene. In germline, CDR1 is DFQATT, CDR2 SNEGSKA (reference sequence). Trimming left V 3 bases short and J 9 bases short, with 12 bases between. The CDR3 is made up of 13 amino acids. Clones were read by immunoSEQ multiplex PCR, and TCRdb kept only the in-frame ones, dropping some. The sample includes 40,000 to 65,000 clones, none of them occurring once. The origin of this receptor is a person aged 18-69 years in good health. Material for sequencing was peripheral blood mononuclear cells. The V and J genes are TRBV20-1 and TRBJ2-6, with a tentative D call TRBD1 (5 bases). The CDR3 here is CSASSQGYNVLTF. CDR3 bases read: TGCAGTGCTAGCAGCCAGGGCTACAACGTC.